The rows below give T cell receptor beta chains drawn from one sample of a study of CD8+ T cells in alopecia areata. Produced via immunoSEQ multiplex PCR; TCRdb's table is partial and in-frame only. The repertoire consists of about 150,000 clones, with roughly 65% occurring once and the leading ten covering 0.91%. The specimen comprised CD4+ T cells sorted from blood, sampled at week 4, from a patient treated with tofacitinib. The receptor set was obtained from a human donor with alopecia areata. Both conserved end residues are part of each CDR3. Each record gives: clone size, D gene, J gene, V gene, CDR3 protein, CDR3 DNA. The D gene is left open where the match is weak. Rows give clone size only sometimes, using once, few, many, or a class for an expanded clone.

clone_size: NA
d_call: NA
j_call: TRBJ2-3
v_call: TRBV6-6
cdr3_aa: CASSSLPPGTDTQYF
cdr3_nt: TGTGCCAGCAGTTCCCTCCCCCCGGGCACAGATACGCAGTATTTT

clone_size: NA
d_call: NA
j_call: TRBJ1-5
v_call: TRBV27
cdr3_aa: CASSPRWAEPQHF
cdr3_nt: TGTGCCAGCAGTCCCCGTTGGGCGGAGCCCCAGCATTTT

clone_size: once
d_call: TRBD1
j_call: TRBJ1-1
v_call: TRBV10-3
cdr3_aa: CAIRTGLNTEAFF
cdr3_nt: TGTGCCATCAGGACAGGGCTGAACACTGAAGCTTTCTTT

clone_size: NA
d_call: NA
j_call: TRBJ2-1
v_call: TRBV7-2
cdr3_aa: CASSLGFGSYNEQFF
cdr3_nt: TGTGCCAGCAGCTTAGGATTTGGCTCCTACAATGAGCAGTTCTTC

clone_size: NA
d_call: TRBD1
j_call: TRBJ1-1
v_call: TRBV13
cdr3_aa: CASTSGTVNTEAFF
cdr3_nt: TGTGCCAGCACCTCCGGGACAGTGAACACTGAAGCTTTCTTT

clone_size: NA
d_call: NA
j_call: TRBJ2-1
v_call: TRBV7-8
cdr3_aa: CASSLALAGYNEQFF
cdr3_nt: TGTGCCAGCAGCTTAGCTCTAGCCGGTTACAATGAGCAGTTCTTC

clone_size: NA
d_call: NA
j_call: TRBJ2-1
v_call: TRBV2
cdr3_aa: CASREIDRRSEQFF
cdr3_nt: TGTGCCAGCAGGGAAATAGACAGGCGGAGTGAGCAGTTCTTC

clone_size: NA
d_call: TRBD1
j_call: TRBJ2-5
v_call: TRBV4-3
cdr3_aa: CASSLGQGLEETQYF
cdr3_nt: TGCGCCAGCAGCCTGGGACAGGGGCTTGAAGAGACCCAGTACTTC

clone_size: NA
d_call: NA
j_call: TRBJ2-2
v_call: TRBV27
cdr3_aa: CASSSRGGGLNTGELFF
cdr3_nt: TGTGCCAGCAGCTCCCGGGGCGGGGGCTTGAACACCGGGGAGCTGTTTTTT

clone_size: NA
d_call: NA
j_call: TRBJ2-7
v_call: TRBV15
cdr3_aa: CATSRDSSYEQYF
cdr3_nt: TGTGCCACCAGCAGAGACAGCTCCTACGAGCAGTACTTC

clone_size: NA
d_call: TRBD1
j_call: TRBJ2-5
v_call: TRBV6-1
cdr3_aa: CASRNRDRGQETQYF
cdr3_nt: TGTGCCAGCAGAAATAGGGACAGGGGGCAAGAGACCCAGTACTTC

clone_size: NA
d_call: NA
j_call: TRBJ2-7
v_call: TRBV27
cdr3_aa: CASSLRSGSSYEQYF
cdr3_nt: TGTGCCAGCAGTTTAAGATCGGGCAGTTCCTACGAGCAGTACTTC

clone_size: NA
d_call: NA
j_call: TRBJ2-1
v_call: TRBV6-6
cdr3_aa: CASSPTDPTYNEQFF
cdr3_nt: TGTGCCAGCTCACCGACTGATCCTACCTACAATGAGCAGTTCTTC

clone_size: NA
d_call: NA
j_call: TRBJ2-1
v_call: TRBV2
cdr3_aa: CASRRDGPYNEQFF
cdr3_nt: TGTGCCAGCAGAAGGGACGGACCCTACAATGAGCAGTTCTTC

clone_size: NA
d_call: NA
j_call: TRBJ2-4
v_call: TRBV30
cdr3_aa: CAWRHRAQGKNIQYF
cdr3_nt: TGTGCCTGGAGACACCGGGCTCAGGGCAAAAACATTCAGTACTTC

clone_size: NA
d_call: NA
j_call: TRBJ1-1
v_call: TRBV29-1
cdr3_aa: CSLRQQGVTEAFF
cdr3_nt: TGCAGCCTCCGACAGCAAGGCGTCACTGAAGCTTTCTTT

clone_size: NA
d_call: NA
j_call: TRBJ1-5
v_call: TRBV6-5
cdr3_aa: CASTLDIPNQPQHF
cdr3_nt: TGTGCCAGCACTTTGGATATACCCAATCAGCCCCAGCATTTT

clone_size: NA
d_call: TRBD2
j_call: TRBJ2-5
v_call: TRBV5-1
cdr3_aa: CASAGGRQETQYF
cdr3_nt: TGCGCCAGCGCGGGGGGACGCCAAGAGACCCAGTACTTC

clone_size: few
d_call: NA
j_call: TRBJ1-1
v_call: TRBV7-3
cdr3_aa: CASSFSSGGDTEAFF
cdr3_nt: TGTGCCAGCAGCTTCTCATCGGGAGGGGACACTGAAGCTTTCTTT

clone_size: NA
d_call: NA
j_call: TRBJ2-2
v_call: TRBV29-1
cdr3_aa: CSVDSRGGTGELFF
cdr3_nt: TGCAGCGTTGATAGCAGGGGCGGCACCGGGGAGCTGTTTTTT

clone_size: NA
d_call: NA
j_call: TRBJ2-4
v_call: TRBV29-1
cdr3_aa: CSVKDRRKDKNIQYF
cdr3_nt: TGCAGCGTGAAAGACCGCAGAAAGGACAAAAACATTCAGTACTTC

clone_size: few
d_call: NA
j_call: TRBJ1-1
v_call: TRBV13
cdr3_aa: CASGNLQNTEAFF
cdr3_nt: TGTGCCAGTGGTAATTTGCAGAACACTGAAGCTTTCTTT

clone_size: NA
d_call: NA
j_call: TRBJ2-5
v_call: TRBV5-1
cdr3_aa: CASSLTDQETQYF
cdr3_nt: TGCGCCAGCAGCCTCACAGACCAAGAGACCCAGTACTTC

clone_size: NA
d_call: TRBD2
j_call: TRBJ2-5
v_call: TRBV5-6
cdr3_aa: CASSPVSGGLRETQYF
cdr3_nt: TGTGCCAGCAGCCCCGTCAGCGGGGGGCTCCGGGAGACCCAGTACTTC

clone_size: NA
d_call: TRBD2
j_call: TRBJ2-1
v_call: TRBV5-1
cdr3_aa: CASGLAGGTYNEQFF
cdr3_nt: TGCGCCAGCGGACTAGCGGGGGGTACCTACAATGAGCAGTTCTTC

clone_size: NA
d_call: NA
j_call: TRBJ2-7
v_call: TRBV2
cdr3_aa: CASTQDSYEQYF
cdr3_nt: TGTGCCAGCACCCAGGACAGCTACGAGCAGTACTTC

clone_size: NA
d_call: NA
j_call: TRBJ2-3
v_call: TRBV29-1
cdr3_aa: CSVEGSGELTQYF
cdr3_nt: TGCAGCGTTGAAGGGTCCGGGGAGTTAACGCAGTATTTT

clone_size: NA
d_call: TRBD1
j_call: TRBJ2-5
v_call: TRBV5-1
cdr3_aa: CASSLDLDRGIETQYF
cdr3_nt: TGCGCCAGCAGCTTGGATCTGGACAGGGGGATAGAGACCCAGTACTTC

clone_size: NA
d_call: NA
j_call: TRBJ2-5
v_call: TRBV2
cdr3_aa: CASTPLAQYF
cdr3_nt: TGTGCCAGCACCCCCCTCGCCCAGTACTTC

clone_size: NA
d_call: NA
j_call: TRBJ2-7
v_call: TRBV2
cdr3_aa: CASSVGSRSSYEQYF
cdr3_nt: TGTGCCAGCAGTGTGGGGTCCCGTTCCTCCTACGAGCAGTACTTC

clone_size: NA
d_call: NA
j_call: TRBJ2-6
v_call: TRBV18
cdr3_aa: CASSHTQVSGANVLTF
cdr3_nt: TGTGCCAGCTCACACACTCAGGTCTCTGGGGCCAACGTCCTGACTTTC

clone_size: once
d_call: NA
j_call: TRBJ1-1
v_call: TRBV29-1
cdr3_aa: CSPGGVTEAFF
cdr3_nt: TGCAGCCCTGGGGGGGTGACTGAAGCTTTCTTT

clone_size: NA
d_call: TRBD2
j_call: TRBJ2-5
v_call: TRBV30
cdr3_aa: CAWSVLAGGRETQYF
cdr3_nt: TGTGCCTGGAGTGTACTTGCGGGGGGGCGGGAGACCCAGTACTTC

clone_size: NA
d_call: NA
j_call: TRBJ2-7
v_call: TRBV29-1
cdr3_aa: CSVGLVGEQYF
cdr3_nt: TGCAGCGTTGGACTGGTGGGCGAGCAGTACTTC

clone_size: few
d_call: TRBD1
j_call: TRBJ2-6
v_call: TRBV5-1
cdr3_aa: CASSSGRQGLGSGANVLTF
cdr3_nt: TGCGCCAGCAGCTCTGGACGACAGGGTTTGGGCTCTGGGGCCAACGTCCTGACTTTC

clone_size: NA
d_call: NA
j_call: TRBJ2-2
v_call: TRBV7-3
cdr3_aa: CASSSTGWTGELFF
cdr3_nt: TGTGCCAGCAGCTCAACAGGGTGGACCGGGGAGCTGTTTTTT

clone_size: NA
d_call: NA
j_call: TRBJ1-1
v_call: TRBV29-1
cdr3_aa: CSVDRAGTEAFF
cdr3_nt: TGCAGCGTTGATAGGGCGGGGACTGAAGCTTTCTTT

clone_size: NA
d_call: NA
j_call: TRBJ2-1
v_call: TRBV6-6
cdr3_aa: CATRQANEQFF
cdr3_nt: TGTGCCACCAGACAGGCAAATGAGCAGTTCTTC

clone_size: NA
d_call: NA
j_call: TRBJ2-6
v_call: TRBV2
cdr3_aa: CASSEEITGANVLTF
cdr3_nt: TGTGCCAGCAGTGAGGAGATCACTGGGGCCAACGTCCTGACTTTC

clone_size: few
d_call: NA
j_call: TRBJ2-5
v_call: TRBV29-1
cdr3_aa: CSVAAGAGETQYF
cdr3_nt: TGCAGCGTTGCGGCAGGAGCGGGCGAGACCCAGTACTTC

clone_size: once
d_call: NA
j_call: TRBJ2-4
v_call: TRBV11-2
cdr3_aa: CASSSGWSSNIQYF
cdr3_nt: TGTGCCAGCAGCTCCGGGTGGTCGTCAAACATTCAGTACTTC

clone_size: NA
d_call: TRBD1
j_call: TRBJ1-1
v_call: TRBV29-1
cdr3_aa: CSTTGQGSNTEAFF
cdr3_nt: TGCAGCACTACCGGACAGGGATCGAACACTGAAGCTTTCTTT

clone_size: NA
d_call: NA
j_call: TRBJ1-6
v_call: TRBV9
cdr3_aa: CASSTNFAGALHF
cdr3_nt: TGTGCCAGCAGCACAAACTTCGCAGGGGCCCTCCACTTT

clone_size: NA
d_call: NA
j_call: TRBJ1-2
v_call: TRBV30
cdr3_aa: CAWSVGSNYGYTF
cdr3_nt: TGTGCCTGGAGTGTGGGTTCCAACTATGGCTACACCTTC

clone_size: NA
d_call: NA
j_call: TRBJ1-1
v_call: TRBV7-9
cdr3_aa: CASSSGRGGNTEAFF
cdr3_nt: TGTGCCAGCAGCTCTGGACGGGGAGGGAACACTGAAGCTTTCTTT

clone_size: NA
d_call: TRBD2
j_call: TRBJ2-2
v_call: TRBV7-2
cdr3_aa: CASSYGLANTGELFF
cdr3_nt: TGTGCCAGCAGTTACGGACTAGCGAACACCGGGGAGCTGTTTTTT

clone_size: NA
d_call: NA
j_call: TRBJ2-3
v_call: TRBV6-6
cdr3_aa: CASSNMVSTDTQYF
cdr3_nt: TGTGCCAGCAGTAACATGGTGAGCACAGATACGCAGTATTTT